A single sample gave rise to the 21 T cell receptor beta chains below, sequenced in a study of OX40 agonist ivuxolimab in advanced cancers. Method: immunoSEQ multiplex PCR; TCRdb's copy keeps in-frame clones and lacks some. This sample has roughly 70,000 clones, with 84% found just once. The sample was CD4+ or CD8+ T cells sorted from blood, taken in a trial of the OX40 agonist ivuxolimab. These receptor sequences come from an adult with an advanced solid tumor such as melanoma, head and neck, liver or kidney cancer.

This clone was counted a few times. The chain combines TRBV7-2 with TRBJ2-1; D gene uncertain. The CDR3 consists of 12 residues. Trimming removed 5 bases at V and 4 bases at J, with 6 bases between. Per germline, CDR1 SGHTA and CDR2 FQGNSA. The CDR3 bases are TGTGCCAGCAGCGCATATTACAATGAGCAGTTCTTC. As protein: CASSAYYNEQFF.

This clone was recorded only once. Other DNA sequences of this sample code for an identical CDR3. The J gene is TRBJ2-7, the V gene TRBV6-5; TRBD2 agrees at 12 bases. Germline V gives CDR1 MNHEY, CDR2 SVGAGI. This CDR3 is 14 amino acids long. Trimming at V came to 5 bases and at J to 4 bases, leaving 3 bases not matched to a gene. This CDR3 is CASSPSGGGYEQYF. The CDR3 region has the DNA TGTGCCAGCAGTCCTAGCGGGGGGGGTTACGAGCAGTACTTC.

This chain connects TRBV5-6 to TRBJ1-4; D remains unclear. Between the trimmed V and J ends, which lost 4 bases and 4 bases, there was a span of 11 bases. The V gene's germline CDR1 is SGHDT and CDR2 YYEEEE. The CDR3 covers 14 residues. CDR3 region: CASSIRAINEKLFF. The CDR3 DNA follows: TGTGCCAGCAGCATCCGGGCTATTAATGAAAAACTGTTTTTT. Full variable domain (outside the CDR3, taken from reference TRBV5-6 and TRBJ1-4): DAGVTQSPTHLIKTRGQQVTLRCSPKSGHDTVSWYQQALGQGPQFIFQYYEEEERQRGNFPDRFSGHQFPNYSSELNVNALLLGDSALYLCASSIRAINEKLFFGSGTQLSVL.

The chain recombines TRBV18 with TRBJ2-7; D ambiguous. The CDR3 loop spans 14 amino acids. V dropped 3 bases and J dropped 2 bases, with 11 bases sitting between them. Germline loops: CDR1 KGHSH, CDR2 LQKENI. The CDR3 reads CASSPRVEAYEQYF. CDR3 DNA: TGTGCCAGCTCACCTCGGGTCGAAGCCTACGAGCAGTACTTC.

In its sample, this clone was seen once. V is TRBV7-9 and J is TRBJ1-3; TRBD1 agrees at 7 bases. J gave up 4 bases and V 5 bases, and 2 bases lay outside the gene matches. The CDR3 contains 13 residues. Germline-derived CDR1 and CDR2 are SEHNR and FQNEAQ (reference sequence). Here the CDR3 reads CASSPGQGNTIYF. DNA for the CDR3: TGTGCCAGCAGCCCGGGACAGGGAAACACCATATATTTT.

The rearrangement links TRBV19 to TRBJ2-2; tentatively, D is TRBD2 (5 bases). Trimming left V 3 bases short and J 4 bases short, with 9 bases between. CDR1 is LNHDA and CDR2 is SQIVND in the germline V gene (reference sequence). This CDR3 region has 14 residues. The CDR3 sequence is CASSIAAGTGELFF. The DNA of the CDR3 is TGTGCCAGTAGTATCGCCGCGGGCACCGGGGAGCTGTTTTTT. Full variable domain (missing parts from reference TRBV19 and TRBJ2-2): DGGITQSPKYLFRKEGQNVTLSCEQNLNHDAMYWYRQDPGQGLRLIYYSQIVNDFQKGDIAEGYSVSREKKESFPLTVTSAQKNPTAFYLCASSIAAGTGELFFGEGSRLTVL.

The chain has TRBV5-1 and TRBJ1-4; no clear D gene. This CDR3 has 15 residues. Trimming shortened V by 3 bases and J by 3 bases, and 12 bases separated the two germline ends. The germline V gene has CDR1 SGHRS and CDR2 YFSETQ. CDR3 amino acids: CASSSRPGANEKLFF. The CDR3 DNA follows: TGCGCCAGCAGCTCACGGCCAGGCGCTAATGAAAAACTGTTTTTT.

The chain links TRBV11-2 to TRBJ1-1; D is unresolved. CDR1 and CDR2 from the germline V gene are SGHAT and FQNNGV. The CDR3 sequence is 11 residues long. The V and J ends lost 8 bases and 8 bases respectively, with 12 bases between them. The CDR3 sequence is CASGERTEAFF. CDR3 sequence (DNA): TGTGCCAGCGGGGAGAGAACCGAAGCTTTCTTT.

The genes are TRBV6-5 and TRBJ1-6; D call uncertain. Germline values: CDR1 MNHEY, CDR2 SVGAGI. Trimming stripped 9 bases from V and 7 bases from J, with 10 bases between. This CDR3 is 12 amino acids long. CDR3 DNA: TGTGCCAGTACCATTGGGAATTCACCCCTCCACTTT. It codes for CASTIGNSPLHF.

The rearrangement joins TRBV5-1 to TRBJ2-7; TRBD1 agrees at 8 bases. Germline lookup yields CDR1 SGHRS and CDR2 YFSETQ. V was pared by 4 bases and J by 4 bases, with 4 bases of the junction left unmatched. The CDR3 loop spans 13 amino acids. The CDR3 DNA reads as TGCGCCAGCAGCCCGGGACAGGAATACGAGCAGTACTTC. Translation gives CASSPGQEYEQYF.

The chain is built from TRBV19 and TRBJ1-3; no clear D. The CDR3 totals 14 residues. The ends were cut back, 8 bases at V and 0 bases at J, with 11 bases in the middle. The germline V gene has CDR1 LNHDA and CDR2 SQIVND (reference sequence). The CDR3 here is CASAVRSSGNTIYF. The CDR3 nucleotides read TGTGCCAGTGCTGTGCGGAGCTCTGGAAACACCATATATTTT.

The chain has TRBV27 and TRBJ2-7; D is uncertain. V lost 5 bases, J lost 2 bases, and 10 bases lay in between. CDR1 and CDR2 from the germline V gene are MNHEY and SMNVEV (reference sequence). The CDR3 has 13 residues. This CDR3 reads CASSPRAAYEQYF. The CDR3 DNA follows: TGTGCCAGCAGTCCCCGCGCAGCCTACGAGCAGTACTTC.

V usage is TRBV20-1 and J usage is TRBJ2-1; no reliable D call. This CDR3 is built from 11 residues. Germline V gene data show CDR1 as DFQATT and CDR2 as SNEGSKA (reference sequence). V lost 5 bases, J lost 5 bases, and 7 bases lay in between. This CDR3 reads CSASRNNEQFF. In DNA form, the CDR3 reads TGCAGTGCTTCTCGAAACAATGAGCAGTTCTTC.

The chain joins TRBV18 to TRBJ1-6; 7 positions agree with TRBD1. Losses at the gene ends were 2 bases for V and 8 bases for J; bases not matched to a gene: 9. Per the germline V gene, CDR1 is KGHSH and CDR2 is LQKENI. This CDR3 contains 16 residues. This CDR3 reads CASSPSGGNIYSPLHF. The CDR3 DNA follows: TGTGCCAGCTCACCATCAGGGGGAAATATTTATTCACCCCTCCACTTT. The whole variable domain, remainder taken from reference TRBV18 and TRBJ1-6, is NAGVMQNPRHLVRRRGQEARLRCSPMKGHSHVYWYRQLPEEGLKFMVYLQKENIIDESGMPKERFSAEFPKEGPSILRIQQVVRGDSAAYFCASSPSGGNIYSPLHFGNGTRLTVT.

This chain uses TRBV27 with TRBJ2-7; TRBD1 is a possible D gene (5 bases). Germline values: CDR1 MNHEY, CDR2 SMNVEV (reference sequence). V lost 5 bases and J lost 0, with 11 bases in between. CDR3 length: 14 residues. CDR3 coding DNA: TGTGCCAGCAGTCCACAGGTGCTCTCCTACGAGCAGTACTTC. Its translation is CASSPQVLSYEQYF.

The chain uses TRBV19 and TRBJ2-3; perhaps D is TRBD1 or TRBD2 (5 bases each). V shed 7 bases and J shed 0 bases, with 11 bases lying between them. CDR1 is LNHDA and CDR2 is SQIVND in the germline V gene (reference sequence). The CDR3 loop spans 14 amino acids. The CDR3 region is CASTGTHSTDTQYF. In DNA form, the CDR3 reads TGTGCCAGTACCGGGACCCACAGCACAGATACGCAGTATTTT.

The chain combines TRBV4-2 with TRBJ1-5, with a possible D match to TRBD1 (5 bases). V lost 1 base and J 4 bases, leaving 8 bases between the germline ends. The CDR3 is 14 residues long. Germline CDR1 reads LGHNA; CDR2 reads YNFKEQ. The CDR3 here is CASSQATANQPQHF. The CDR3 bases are TGTGCCAGCAGCCAAGCGACAGCTAATCAGCCCCAGCATTTT.

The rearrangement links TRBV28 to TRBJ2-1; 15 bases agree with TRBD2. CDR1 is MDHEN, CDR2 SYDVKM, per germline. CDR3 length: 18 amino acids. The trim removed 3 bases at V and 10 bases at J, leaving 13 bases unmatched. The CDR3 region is CASSLNRRTSGRAPEQFF. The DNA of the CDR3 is TGTGCCAGCAGTTTGAACAGGAGGACTAGCGGGAGGGCCCCCGAGCAGTTCTTC.

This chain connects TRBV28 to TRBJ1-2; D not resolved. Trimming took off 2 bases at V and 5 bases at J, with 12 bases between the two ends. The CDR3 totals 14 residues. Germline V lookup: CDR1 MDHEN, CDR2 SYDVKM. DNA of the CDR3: TGTGCCAGCAGTTTAAAGCTGCTCTCTTATGGCTACACCTTC. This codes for CASSLKLLSYGYTF.

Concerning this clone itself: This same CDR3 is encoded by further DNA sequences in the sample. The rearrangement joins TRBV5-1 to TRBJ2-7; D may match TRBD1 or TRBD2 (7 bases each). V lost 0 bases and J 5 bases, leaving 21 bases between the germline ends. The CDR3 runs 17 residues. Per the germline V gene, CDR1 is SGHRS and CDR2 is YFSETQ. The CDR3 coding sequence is TGCGCCAGCAGCTTGGAGTTAGGTCGGCAGGGGGGGAACGAGCAGTACTTC. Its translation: CASSLELGRQGGNEQYF.

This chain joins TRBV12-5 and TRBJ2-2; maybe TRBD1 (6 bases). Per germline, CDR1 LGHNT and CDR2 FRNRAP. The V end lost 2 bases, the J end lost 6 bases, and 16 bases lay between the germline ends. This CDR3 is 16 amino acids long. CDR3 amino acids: CASGLSRQVGSGELFF. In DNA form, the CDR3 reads TGTGCTAGTGGTTTGTCCCGACAGGTCGGATCCGGGGAGCTGTTTTTT.